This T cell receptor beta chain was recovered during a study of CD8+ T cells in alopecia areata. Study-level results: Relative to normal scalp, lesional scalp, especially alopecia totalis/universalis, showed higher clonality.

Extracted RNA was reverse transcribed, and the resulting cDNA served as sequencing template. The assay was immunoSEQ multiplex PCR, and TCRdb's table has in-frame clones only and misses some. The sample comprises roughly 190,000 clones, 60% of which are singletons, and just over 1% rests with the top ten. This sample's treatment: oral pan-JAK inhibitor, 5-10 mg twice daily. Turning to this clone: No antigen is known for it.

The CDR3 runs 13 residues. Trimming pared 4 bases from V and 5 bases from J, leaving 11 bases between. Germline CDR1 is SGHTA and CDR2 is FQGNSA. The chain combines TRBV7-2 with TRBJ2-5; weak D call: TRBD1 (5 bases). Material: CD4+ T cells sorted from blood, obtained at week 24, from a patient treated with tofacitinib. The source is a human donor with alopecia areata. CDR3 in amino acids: CASSSWQGETQYF. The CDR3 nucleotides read TGTGCCAGCAGCTCATGGCAGGGTGAGACCCAGTACTTC.